The 3 T cell receptor beta chains reported below all come from one sample, sequenced in a study of OX40 agonist ivuxolimab in advanced cancers. Sequencing used immunoSEQ multiplex PCR; TCRdb keeps in-frame clones, though not all of them. The repertoire holds 75,000 to 95,000 clones, with 65% to 90% as singletons. The sample consisted of CD4+ or CD8+ T cells sorted from blood, taken in a trial of the OX40 agonist ivuxolimab. The receptors shown here come from an adult with an advanced solid tumor such as melanoma, head and neck, liver or kidney cancer.

This chain joins TRBV7-9 and TRBJ2-5; TRBD1 is a possible D gene (5 bases). Germline V gene lookup returns CDR1 SEHNR and CDR2 FQNEAQ (reference sequence). CDR3 size: 15 residues. V gave up 0 bases and J gave up 7 bases, with 15 bases separating them. Written as DNA, the CDR3 is TGTGCCAGCAGCTTAGCGCCGATGGGGCCTCGGACCCAGTACTTC. Amino acid sequence: CASSLAPMGPRTQYF.

The rearrangement joins TRBV5-6 to TRBJ1-1, with a tentative D call TRBD1 (5 bases). This CDR3 is built from 15 residues. The germline CDR1 and CDR2 sequences are SGHDT and YYEEEE. V lost 4 bases, J lost 0 bases, and 13 bases lay in between. This chain's CDR3 is CASSTEQVMNTEAFF. DNA for the CDR3: TGTGCCAGCAGCACGGAACAGGTTATGAACACTGAAGCTTTCTTT.

This chain links TRBV11-2 with TRBJ2-5; 9 nucleotides match TRBD2. The assigned J gene may be wrong: the sequence end matches TRBJ2-7 better. CDR1 SGHAT and CDR2 FQNNGV come from the germline V gene. CDR3 length: 15 amino acids. The CDR3 region has the DNA TGTGCCAGCAGCGTCTCGACTAGCGGAACCTACGAGCAGTACTTC. It yields the protein CASSVSTSGTYEQYF.